One and the same sample provided the 14 T cell receptor beta chains below, sequenced in a study of identical twins. One entry per CDR3 protein results from TCRdb running MiXCR on the 5' RACE reads. The sample consists of nearly 200,000 distinct CDR3 sequences, 15% to 20% of them appearing once. Another study also made use of these data, one on T cells expressing NK-cell markers.

The sample consisted of CD8+ T cells sorted from blood. These receptor sequences come from a woman aged 18-29 years in good health.

The chain combines TRBV29-1 with TRBJ2-7; a weak D match, TRBD2 (6 bases). The CDR3 is 13 residues long. Trimming removed 3 bases at V and 0 bases at J, with 9 bases between. CDR1 is SQVTM, CDR2 ANQGSEA, per germline. CDR3 nucleotide sequence: TGCAGCGTTGAGACTAGTGCCTCCTACGAGCAGTACTTC. It yields the protein CSVETSASYEQYF.

A few counts support this clonotype. The chain combines TRBV5-5 with TRBJ2-1; 7 bases align to TRBD2. Per the germline V gene, CDR1 is SGHKS and CDR2 is YYEKEE (reference sequence). The CDR3 runs 16 residues. V was pared by 6 bases and J by 6 bases, with 15 bases of the junction left unmatched. CDR3 nucleotide sequence: TGTGCCAGCACGGGGGGTGGTTTGGGGCGGAGCAATGAGCAGTTCTTC. The encoded protein is CASTGGGLGRSNEQFF. The variable domain in full, completed from reference TRBV5-5 and TRBJ2-1, reads DAGVTQSPTHLIKTRGQQVTLRCSPISGHKSVSWYQQVLGQGPQFIFQYYEKEERGRGNFPDRFSARQFPNYSSELNVNALLLGDSALYLCASTGGGLGRSNEQFFGPGTRLTVL.

The chain joins TRBV27 to TRBJ1-1; D gene uncertain. V lost 6 bases and J 6 bases, leaving 14 bases between the germline ends. CDR1 and CDR2 (germline): MNHEY, SMNVEV (reference sequence). The CDR3 length is 13 residues. The CDR3 DNA follows: TGTGCCAGCAGCCCTGGACTAGGGCCTGAAGCTTTCTTT. Its protein product is CASSPGLGPEAFF.

The chain carries TRBV13 and TRBJ1-1; 10 bases agree with TRBD1. CDR3 length: 14 residues. Trimming took 6 bases from V and 5 from J; bases not matched to a gene: 6. Per germline, CDR1 PRHDT and CDR2 FYEKMQ (reference sequence). The CDR3 DNA reads as TGTGCCAGCAGAATTGGGACAGGGGTAACTGAAGCTTTCTTT. Protein: CASRIGTGVTEAFF.

A note on this clonotype: A junction end diverges from the germline sequence, so it may reflect a read error. The gene calls are TRBV11-1 and TRBJ2-1; 13 bases match TRBD2. The CDR3 loop spans 18 amino acids. The germline CDR1 and CDR2 sequences are SGHAT and FQDESV (reference sequence). This CDR3 is CASRLGVGTSGTDNEQFF. As DNA, the CDR3 is TGTGCCAGCAGGTTAGGGGTTGGGACTAGCGGGACCGACAATGAGCAGTTCTTC.

This chain uses TRBV24-1 with TRBJ2-7; 9 nucleotides agree with TRBD1. Germline-derived CDR1 and CDR2 are KGHDR and SFDVKD. The ends lost 4 bases at V and 3 bases at J; junction bases unmatched: 12. The CDR3 runs to 17 residues. The CDR3 loop reads CATSEPPEGTGRYEQYF. The CDR3 bases are TGTGCCACCAGTGAGCCTCCGGAGGGGACAGGGCGCTACGAGCAGTACTTC.

This clonotype has just a few counts. The chain uses TRBV12-3 or TRBV12-4 and TRBJ2-7, with 14 bases lining up with TRBD2. The CDR3 totals 15 residues. The V gene end was trimmed by 5 bases and the J gene end by 12 bases; junction bases not matched to a gene: 12. The CDR3 region is CASSPRLAGGPSGYF. CDR3 bases: TGTGCCAGCAGTCCGAGACTAGCGGGAGGGCCGTCTGGGTACTTC.

This clonotype was detected a few times. V and J are TRBV29-1 and TRBJ2-7; TRBD2 might be the D (5 bases). The CDR3 length is 12 residues. V shed 5 bases and J shed 0 bases, with 8 bases lying between them. Germline lookup yields CDR1 SQVTM and CDR2 ANQGSEA. In DNA form, the CDR3 reads TGCAGCGTTATAGAGGGCTCCTACGAGCAGTACTTC. Encoded protein: CSVIEGSYEQYF.

This clonotype turned up a few times. J is TRBJ2-1 and V is TRBV3-1; TRBD2 matches at 9 bases. Germline loops: CDR1 LGHDT, CDR2 YNNKEL (reference sequence). CDR3 length: 14 amino acids. V dropped 3 bases and J dropped 10; count of bases not matched to a gene: 7. This CDR3 is CASSQGLAGWEQFF. The CDR3 coding sequence is TGTGCCAGCAGCCAGGGCCTAGCGGGATGGGAGCAGTTCTTC.

This clonotype was counted between two and nine times. The rearrangement uses TRBV2 and TRBJ2-6; 7 nucleotides match TRBD2. Germline-derived CDR1 and CDR2 are SNHLY and FYNNEI. The trim removed 3 bases at V and 2 bases at J, leaving 7 bases unmatched. This CDR3 region has 17 residues. The CDR3 DNA sequence: TGTGCCAGCAGTGACCTGTCGGGAGGTCCTGGGGCCAACGTCCTGACTTTC. This sequence encodes CASSDLSGGPGANVLTF. The variable domain in full, completed from reference TRBV2 and TRBJ2-6, reads EPEVTQTPSHQVTQMGQEVILRCVPISNHLYFYWYRQILGQKVEFLVSFYNNEISEKSEIFDDQFSVERPDGSNFTLKIRSTKLEDSAMYFCASSDLSGGPGANVLTFGAGSRLTVL.

V is TRBV9 and J is TRBJ2-3; possibly TRBD2 for D (5 bases). The CDR3 has 15 amino acids. Between the trimmed V and J ends, which lost 4 bases and 2 bases, there was a span of 14 bases. Germline values: CDR1 SGDLS, CDR2 YYNGEE. CDR3 nucleotide sequence: TGTGCCAGCAGCATTGAGGGCGCGATCACAGATACGCAGTATTTT. As protein: CASSIEGAITDTQYF.

V is TRBV5-5 and J is TRBJ2-7, with TRBD1 matching 10 bases. V lost 1 base, J lost 7 bases, and 8 bases stayed unmatched. The CDR3 loop spans 15 amino acids. Germline V lookup: CDR1 SGHKS, CDR2 YYEKEE (reference sequence). The CDR3 nucleotides are TGTGCCAGCAGCTTGAGGGACAGGGGTAGGAGGGAGCAGTACTTC. Translating it yields CASSLRDRGRREQYF.

V is TRBV4-1 and J is TRBJ2-4; no reliable D call. The CDR3 loop spans 14 amino acids. V lost 5 bases and J lost 1, with 9 bases in between. Germline CDR1 reads MGHRA; CDR2 reads YSYEKL. The CDR3 loop reads CASSLGRAKNIQYF. CDR3 in DNA: TGCGCCAGCAGCTTGGGTCGGGCCAAAAACATTCAGTACTTC.

The chain joins TRBV7-9 to TRBJ2-3; D is unclear. Germline V gene data show CDR1 as SEHNR and CDR2 as FQNEAQ (reference sequence). V shed 3 bases and J shed 6 bases, with 7 bases lying between them. CDR3 size: 12 residues. The CDR3 DNA follows: TGTGCCAGCAGCTTTTTCGGGGATACGCAGTATTTT. Its protein is CASSFFGDTQYF.